Following are 20 T cell receptor beta chains from one sample sequenced in a study of T cells after yellow fever vaccination. TCRdb independently ran MiXCR on the 5' RACE reads; one entry per CDR3 protein. In the table there are more than 450,000 distinct CDR3 sequences, 21% of which are singletons. Material: PBMCs, obtained 20 to 25 days after the first yellow fever vaccination. All receptors come from a man aged 18 to 30 who received the YFV17D yellow fever vaccine.

The rearrangement uses TRBV20-1 and TRBJ2-3; TRBD2 aligns across 7 bases. Germline values: CDR1 DFQATT, CDR2 SNEGSKA (reference sequence). This CDR3 region has 12 residues. Germline trimming cut 4 bases from V and 10 bases from J; bases unmatched to any gene: 8. CDR3 sequence (DNA): TGCAGTGCTAACCTCCTGGCGGGGGCGCAGTATTTT. Translation: CSANLLAGAQYF.

V gene TRBV20-1 combines with J gene TRBJ2-3, with D perhaps assigned TRBD1 or TRBD2 (5 bases each). The CDR3 length is 11 residues. Germline V CDR1 and CDR2: DFQATT, SNEGSKA (reference sequence). Trimming left V 5 bases short and J 5 bases short, with 8 bases between. The CDR3 loop reads CSARGVDTQYF. In DNA, the CDR3 is TGCAGTGCTCGAGGGGTAGATACGCAGTATTTT.

This clonotype showed up many times. The chain links TRBV5-1 to TRBJ2-5; maybe TRBD1 (6 bases). Germline assignment: CDR1 SGHRS and CDR2 YFSETQ. The CDR3 length is 14 residues. The germline V and J ends were trimmed by 2 bases and 1 base, with 9 bases remaining between them. CDR3 sequence: CASSFEGGQETQYF. In DNA form, the CDR3 reads TGCGCCAGCAGCTTTGAAGGGGGCCAAGAGACCCAGTACTTC. The whole variable domain, remainder taken from reference TRBV5-1 and TRBJ2-5, is KAGVTQTPRYLIKTRGQQVTLSCSPISGHRSVSWYQQTPGQGLQFLFEYFSETQRNKGNFPGRFSGRQFSNSRSEMNVSTLELGDSALYLCASSFEGGQETQYFGPGTRLLVL.

The chain combines TRBV9 with TRBJ2-3, with D unresolved. V was shortened by 0 bases and J by 4 bases, with 15 bases between the two germline ends. The CDR3 is 16 residues long. CDR1 SGDLS and CDR2 YYNGEE come from the germline V gene. This CDR3 is CASSVAGTSNSDTQYF. In nucleotides, the CDR3 is TGTGCCAGCAGCGTAGCTGGCACTTCTAACTCAGATACGCAGTATTTT.

There are a few counts of this clonotype. The gene calls are TRBV5-1 and TRBJ1-1; 9 bases agree with TRBD1. The V gene's germline CDR1 is SGHRS and CDR2 YFSETQ. Germline trimming cut 1 base from V and 5 bases from J; bases unmatched to any gene: 9. The CDR3 is 16 amino acids. CDR3 loop: CASSLRTGEMRTEAFF. The CDR3 DNA reads TGCGCCAGCAGCTTGCGGACAGGGGAAATGAGGACTGAAGCTTTCTTT. The whole variable domain, remainder taken from reference TRBV5-1 and TRBJ1-1, is KAGVTQTPRYLIKTRGQQVTLSCSPISGHRSVSWYQQTPGQGLQFLFEYFSETQRNKGNFPGRFSGRQFSNSRSEMNVSTLELGDSALYLCASSLRTGEMRTEAFFGQGTRLTVV.

This clonotype was counted only a few times. V usage is TRBV10-3 and J usage is TRBJ2-3; TRBD2 matches 7 bases. Germline V lookup: CDR1 ENHRY, CDR2 SYGVKD. V shed 10 bases, J shed 7 bases, and the junction held 11 bases outside the gene matches. The CDR3 totals 13 residues. The CDR3 nucleotides read TGTGCCACCGAGGGCGGGGGTTCTTATACGCAGTATTTT. This codes for CATEGGGSYTQYF.

This clonotype was seen a handful of times. The chain has TRBV7-2 and TRBJ2-3; D is perhaps TRBD2 (7 bases). CDR1 and CDR2 (germline): SGHTA, FQGNSA. CDR3 length equals 18 residues. The V end lost 1 base, the J end lost 3 bases, and 20 bases lay between the germline ends. Here the CDR3 reads CASSLGFWGGALTDTQYF. The CDR3 bases are TGTGCCAGCAGCTTAGGTTTTTGGGGGGGGGCTTTAACAGATACGCAGTATTTT.

This clonotype appeared a few times. The chain has TRBV4-1 and TRBJ1-3; D gene ambiguous. V dropped 0 bases and J dropped 0 bases, with 9 bases sitting between them. CDR3 size: 16 residues. The germline V gene has CDR1 MGHRA and CDR2 YSYEKL. CDR3 sequence: CASSQDLRSSGNTIYF. DNA of the CDR3: TGCGCCAGCAGCCAAGATCTCAGGAGCTCTGGAAACACCATATATTTT.

Points on this clonotype: This CDR3 fails to terminate in the conserved phenylalanine or tryptophan, so it likely reflects a read error. V gene TRBV20-1 combines with J gene TRBJ1-1, with D possibly matching TRBD1 (6 bases). Germline V lookup: CDR1 DFQATT, CDR2 SNEGSKA (reference sequence). This CDR3 is 13 amino acids long. CDR3 sequence: CSGNRRGITEAFL. CDR3 nucleotide sequence: TGCAGCGGGAATCGGAGGGGGATCACTGAAGCTTTCCTT.

The chain carries TRBV12-3 or TRBV12-4 and TRBJ1-5; D uncertain. V was pared by 2 bases and J by 6 bases, with 11 bases between. The CDR3 has 14 amino acids. This CDR3 reads CASSLRVGGQPQHF. For the CDR3, the DNA is TGTGCCAGCAGTTTACGGGTGGGCGGTCAGCCCCAGCATTTT.

The rearrangement joins TRBV4-1 to TRBJ2-3; TRBD1 agrees at 7 bases. The CDR3 contains 15 residues. V trimming: 8 bases; J trimming: 0 bases; junction bases outside the gene matches: 8. CDR1 MGHRA and CDR2 YSYEKL come from the germline V gene. For the CDR3, the DNA is TGCGCCAGCGCGCACAGGGGTAAGAGCACAGATACGCAGTATTTT. It codes for CASAHRGKSTDTQYF.

This chain uses TRBV19 with TRBJ2-6; the match to TRBD1 covers 10 bases. V was pared by 1 base and J by 3 bases, with 3 bases of the junction left unmatched. The length of the CDR3 is 17 residues. Germline values: CDR1 LNHDA, CDR2 SQIVND (reference sequence). CDR3 amino acids: CASSIGGTGVGANVLTF. The CDR3 DNA is TGTGCCAGTAGTATAGGCGGGACAGGGGTTGGGGCCAACGTCCTGACTTTC. The full variable domain, its missing parts supplied by reference TRBV19 and TRBJ2-6, is DGGITQSPKYLFRKEGQNVTLSCEQNLNHDAMYWYRQDPGQGLRLIYYSQIVNDFQKGDIAEGYSVSREKKESFPLTVTSAQKNPTAFYLCASSIGGTGVGANVLTFGAGSRLTVL.

This rearrangement joins TRBV11-2 to TRBJ1-5; unclear D gene. Germline V gene data show CDR1 as SGHAT and CDR2 as FQNNGV. The CDR3 totals 17 residues. V was shortened by 0 bases and J by 0 bases, with 12 bases between the two germline ends. CDR3 bases: TGTGCCAGCAGCTTAGATGGCAGGCCCTATAGCAATCAGCCCCAGCATTTT. This encodes CASSLDGRPYSNQPQHF.

The rearrangement joins TRBV6-8 to TRBJ2-3; TRBD2 might be the D (6 bases). CDR1 MNHGY and CDR2 SAAAGT come from the germline V gene. This CDR3 is built from 13 residues. V lost 3 bases and J 9 bases, leaving 13 bases between the germline ends. The CDR3 DNA reads TGTGCCAGCAGTTATGGTCTAGCGAGAACGCAGTATTTT. Translating it yields CASSYGLARTQYF.

The chain links TRBV20-1 to TRBJ1-1; the D is unclear. CDR3 length equals 13 residues. V lost 4 bases and J 1 base, leaving 10 bases between the germline ends. Germline CDR1 reads DFQATT; CDR2 reads SNEGSKA (reference sequence). The CDR3 sequence: CSAKGTENTEAFF. As DNA, the CDR3 is TGCAGTGCTAAAGGAACAGAGAACACTGAAGCTTTCTTT.

The rearrangement links TRBV6-5 to TRBJ1-2; D is unclear. Germline CDR1 is MNHEY and CDR2 is SVGAGI. This CDR3 has 14 residues. V was shortened by 1 base and J by 5 bases, with 11 bases between the two germline ends. The CDR3 here is CASSYYTGSYGYTF. CDR3 bases: TGTGCCAGCAGTTACTACACGGGGTCTTATGGCTACACCTTC.

This sequence joins TRBV3-1 and TRBJ2-7; no reliable D call. Trimming shortened V by 0 bases and J by 2 bases, and 8 bases separated the two germline ends. Looked up from germline, CDR1 is LGHDT and CDR2 is YNNKEL (reference sequence). The CDR3 consists of 14 residues. The CDR3 sequence: CASSQDRSAYEQYF. Written as DNA, the CDR3 is TGTGCCAGCAGCCAAGATAGGTCAGCCTACGAGCAGTACTTC.

This clonotype was observed a few times. The chain links TRBV5-5 to TRBJ2-7; 8 bases are a match to TRBD1. This CDR3 is built from 15 residues. V dropped 4 bases and J dropped 2; count of bases not matched to a gene: 8. Germline V lookup: CDR1 SGHKS, CDR2 YYEKEE (reference sequence). DNA of the CDR3: TGTGCCAGCAGCCGCGGGACAGGAGTCCCCTACGAGCAGTACTTC. It codes for CASSRGTGVPYEQYF.

The V call is TRBV11-2, the J call TRBJ2-3; 9 nucleotides align to TRBD2. The germline CDR1 and CDR2 sequences are SGHAT and FQNNGV. The CDR3 is 18 amino acids. V lost 5 bases, J lost 1 base, and 13 bases stayed unmatched. The CDR3 nucleotides are TGTGCCAGCAGCCCTAGAGGGCGGGGGGGCGTTCGCACAGATACGCAGTATTTT. Protein: CASSPRGRGGVRTDTQYF.

DNA of the CDR3: TGCGCCAGCAGCCAAGACACAGGCTCGAGGGGCTACACCTTC. It specifies CASSQDTGSRGYTF. The rearrangement joins TRBV4-3 to TRBJ1-2, with a possible D match to TRBD1 (5 bases). The V gene's germline CDR1 is LGHNA and CDR2 YSLEER. Trimming removed 0 bases at V and 8 bases at J, with 13 bases between. The CDR3 has 14 amino acids.